Each of the 32 T cell receptor beta chains below was sequenced from the same sample in a study of cytotoxic CD8 clonotypes in ibrutinib-treated CLL (dated by TCRdb to the early 2020s). This specimen's time point label, per the study, means: 24 months on ibrutinib. Library method: the immunoSEQ multiplex PCR assay. TCRdb retrieved this table from immuneACCESS and kept in-frame rearrangements only. Not all clones are present; in checked studies, unresolved V genes account for under half, and no reason is known for the remainder. This sample gives some 200,000 clones in total; approximately 68% of them show up just once. The top ten hold roughly an eighth of the sample. The source was PBMCs, collected after 24 months of ibrutinib treatment. The source of these receptors is a human donor with chronic lymphocytic leukemia.

J is TRBJ1-4 and V is TRBV7-6, with D unresolved. V lost 1 base and J lost 8, with 14 bases in between. This CDR3 has 15 residues. Germline V gives CDR1 SGHVS, CDR2 FNYEAQ. The CDR3 DNA reads as TGTGCCAGCAGCTTAGTCGGCATACTCGGCGAAAAACTGTTTTTT. This gives the protein CASSLVGILGEKLFF. The full variable domain, with the rest looked up from reference TRBV7-6 and TRBJ1-4, is GAGVSQSPRYKVTKRGQDVALRCDPISGHVSLYWYRQALGQGPEFLTYFNYEAQQDKSGLPNDRFSAERPEGSISTLTIQRTEQRDSAMYRCASSLVGILGEKLFFGSGTQLSVL.

The chain couples TRBV4-3 to TRBJ1-2; the match to TRBD1 covers 10 bases. This CDR3 spans 18 amino acids. Germline CDR1 and CDR2: LGHNA and YSLEER. The V segment lost 1 base and the J segment 0 bases; nucleotides outside the gene matches: 8. The CDR3 DNA sequence: TGCGCCAGCAGCCAAGGCCGACAGGGGGCAGGAGCTAACTATGGCTACACCTTC. It yields the protein CASSQGRQGAGANYGYTF.

This clone has just one count. This chain joins TRBV27 and TRBJ2-1; possibly TRBD2 for D (6 bases). The CDR3 length is 13 residues. Per the germline V gene, CDR1 is MNHEY and CDR2 is SMNVEV (reference sequence). V gave up 6 bases and J gave up 1 base, with 7 bases separating them. The CDR3, as DNA: TGTGCCAGCAGGGAGGGTTCCTACAATGAGCAGTTCTTC. Residues: CASREGSYNEQFF.

The genes are TRBV6-1 and TRBJ2-3, with 9 bases lining up with TRBD2. The trim removed 2 bases at V and 6 bases at J, leaving 12 bases unmatched. CDR1 and CDR2 (germline): MNHNS, SASEGT. This CDR3 has 17 amino acids. CDR3 DNA: TGTGCCAGCAGTGAAAAAAGGGCTAGCGGGATGAAGGATACGCAGTATTTT. It codes for CASSEKRASGMKDTQYF.

This CDR3 reads CASRTGGINTIYF. The CDR3 DNA is TGTGCCAGCAGAACTGGAGGGATAAACACCATATATTTT. This chain connects TRBV7-9 to TRBJ1-3; D is ambiguous. Germline V CDR1 and CDR2: SEHNR, FQNEAQ (reference sequence). V lost 6 bases, J lost 6 bases, and 12 bases lay in between. The CDR3 covers 13 residues.

CDR3 sequence reads: CASSTTGFQPQHF. CDR3 sequence (DNA): TGTGCCAGCAGTACCACAGGGTTTCAGCCCCAGCATTTT. The chain employs TRBV27 and TRBJ1-5, with D perhaps matching TRBD1 (6 bases). The CDR3 is 13 residues long. Trimming removed 5 bases from V and 6 bases from J, with 11 bases in between. Germline V gene sequence: CDR1 MNHEY, CDR2 SMNVEV (reference sequence).

The rearrangement joins TRBV9 to TRBJ2-5; D is unresolved. The CDR3 covers 17 residues. Trimming cost V 3 bases and J 0 bases, with 18 bases left between them. The germline V gene has CDR1 SGDLS and CDR2 YYNGEE. CDR3: CASSAGAARHYQETQYF. In DNA, the CDR3 is TGTGCCAGCAGCGCCGGCGCAGCCCGCCATTACCAAGAGACCCAGTACTTC. Combining the CDR3 with reference TRBV9 and TRBJ2-5 gives the whole variable domain DSGVTQTPKHLITATGQRVTLRCSPRSGDLSVYWYQQSLDQGLQFLIQYYNGEERAKGNILERFSAQQFPDLHSELNLSSLELGDSALYFCASSAGAARHYQETQYFGPGTRLLVL.

The chain recombines TRBV27 with TRBJ2-3, with TRBD1 matching over 8 bases. Trimming removed 5 bases from V and 4 bases from J; junction bases left unmatched: 8. The CDR3 length is 15 residues. Germline V gene data show CDR1 as MNHEY and CDR2 as SMNVEV (reference sequence). CDR3 coding DNA: TGTGCCAGCAGTAAAGGGCAGGGGGCCCCAGATACGCAGTATTTT. Translation: CASSKGQGAPDTQYF.

This chain uses TRBV28 with TRBJ2-5; possible D gene TRBD2, 6 bases. V lost 2 bases to trimming and J lost 4 bases, with 11 bases between them. The germline V gene encodes CDR1 MDHEN and CDR2 SYDVKM. The CDR3 loop spans 14 amino acids. The CDR3 region has the DNA TGTGCCAGCAGTTTAGCGGGATGGTCAGAGACCCAGTACTTC. It specifies CASSLAGWSETQYF.

The genes are TRBV7-2 and TRBJ1-3; D gene ambiguous. V was trimmed by 5 bases and J by 3 bases, leaving 14 bases between them. CDR1 and CDR2 from the germline V gene are SGHTA and FQGNSA. The CDR3 runs 15 residues. CDR3 in DNA: TGTGCCAGCAGCGTTCGTAGTAGGGTTGGAAACACCATATATTTT. It encodes CASSVRSRVGNTIYF. The variable domain in full, with the rest retrieved from reference TRBV7-2 and TRBJ1-3, is GAGVSQSPSNKVTEKGKDVELRCDPISGHTALYWYRQSLGQGLEFLIYFQGNSAPDKSGLPSDRFSAERTGGSVSTLTIQRTQQEDSAVYLCASSVRSRVGNTIYFGEGSWLTVV.

The V call is TRBV30, the J call TRBJ2-4; 8 nucleotides agree with TRBD1. The V gene end was trimmed by 7 bases and the J gene end by 8 bases; junction bases not matched to a gene: 7. The V gene's germline CDR1 is GTSNPN and CDR2 SVGIG (reference sequence). CDR3 length equals 12 residues. The CDR3 DNA sequence: TGTGCCTTTGCACGGACAGGGTACATTCAGTACTTC. It encodes CAFARTGYIQYF.

This clone was picked up a small number of times. This chain links TRBV7-2 with TRBJ2-5; 9 positions match TRBD2. Germline V gives CDR1 SGHTA, CDR2 FQGNSA. The CDR3 is 15 residues long. J was trimmed by 3 bases and V by 6 bases; bases with no gene match: 8. The CDR3 coding sequence is TGTGCCAGCAGAAGGGGACTAGCAGAAAAAGAGACCCAGTACTTC. It is translated as CASRRGLAEKETQYF.

This clone was counted a single time. The V and J genes are TRBV6-4 and TRBJ2-1; 9 positions match TRBD2. Germline-derived CDR1 and CDR2 are MRHNA and SNTAGT. This CDR3 region has 18 residues. V lost 6 bases and J lost 7; bases outside the gene matches: 19. In DNA, the CDR3 is TGTGCCAGCAGCGCCTCCTCGGTAGCGGGAGCGGGTCTGAATGAGCAGTTCTTC. Its translation: CASSASSVAGAGLNEQFF.

The V call is TRBV9, the J call TRBJ1-2; 7 positions agree with TRBD1. Germline V gives CDR1 SGDLS, CDR2 YYNGEE. CDR3 length: 14 amino acids. V shed 0 bases and J 3 bases; nucleotides not matched to a gene: 2. DNA for the CDR3: TGTGCCAGCAGCGTAGTGACAGGGTACTATGGCTACACCTTC. Its translation is CASSVVTGYYGYTF.

V usage is TRBV5-1 and J usage is TRBJ2-1; D not certain. Per germline, CDR1 SGHRS and CDR2 YFSETQ. The V and J ends lost 2 bases and 7 bases respectively, with 7 bases between them. This CDR3 has 12 amino acids. The CDR3 DNA follows: TGCGCCAGCAGCTTTCTCGATAATGAGCAGTTCTTC. Its translation: CASSFLDNEQFF.

The J gene is TRBJ2-7, the V gene TRBV5-1; no clear D. Germline lookup yields CDR1 SGHRS and CDR2 YFSETQ. This CDR3 comprises 13 residues. V shed 2 bases and J shed 4 bases, with 10 bases lying between them. The CDR3 DNA reads TGCGCCAGCAGCTTAACAGATTTGTACGAGCAGTACTTC. Amino acid sequence: CASSLTDLYEQYF.

This chain links TRBV4-3 with TRBJ2-7; 10 nucleotides match TRBD2. V gave up 3 bases and J gave up 3 bases; unmatched junction bases: 5. The CDR3 covers 15 residues. Germline assignment: CDR1 LGHNA and CDR2 YSLEER. The CDR3: CASSQGVAGGYEQYF. The CDR3 DNA reads TGCGCCAGCAGCCAGGGGGTAGCGGGAGGCTACGAGCAGTACTTC.

This chain joins TRBV5-8 and TRBJ2-7; D remains ambiguous. The CDR3 is 13 residues long. Trimming stripped 4 bases from V and 1 base from J, with 9 bases between. The germline CDR1 and CDR2 sequences are SGHTS and YDEGEE. The CDR3 sequence: CASSPYRSYEQYF. For the CDR3, the DNA is TGTGCCAGCAGCCCCTACCGTTCCTACGAGCAGTACTTC.

The V call is TRBV19, the J call TRBJ2-1, with a tentative D call TRBD2 (6 bases). CDR1 is LNHDA and CDR2 is SQIVND in the germline V gene (reference sequence). The V gene lost 10 bases and the J gene lost 0 bases, with 13 bases spanning the gap. The length of the CDR3 is 14 residues. The CDR3 reads CAISLGSSYNEQFF. For the CDR3, the DNA is TGTGCCATCTCCCTCGGGAGCTCCTACAATGAGCAGTTCTTC.

The rearrangement uses TRBV30 and TRBJ2-1; D is unresolved. The V gene lost 0 bases and the J gene lost 12 bases, with 9 bases spanning the gap. CDR3 length: 11 residues. The germline V gene has CDR1 GTSNPN and CDR2 SVGIG (reference sequence). CDR3 in DNA: TGTGCCTGGAGTGTAAAGAGTGGGCAGTTCTTC. Residues: CAWSVKSGQFF.

The chain carries TRBV9 and TRBJ2-1, with D tentatively TRBD2 (6 bases). Trimming pared 0 bases from V and 6 bases from J, leaving 13 bases between. Germline CDR1 is SGDLS and CDR2 is YYNGEE. The CDR3 totals 15 residues. The CDR3 sequence is CASSVEAGSFNEQFF. CDR3 nucleotide sequence: TGTGCCAGCAGCGTAGAGGCGGGATCTTTCAATGAGCAGTTCTTC.

The chain links TRBV15 to TRBJ2-5; D is undetermined. Trimming removed 5 bases from V and 0 bases from J, with 7 bases in between. The germline V gene has CDR1 LNHNV and CDR2 YYDKDF (reference sequence). The CDR3 sequence is 13 residues long. DNA of the CDR3: TGTGCCACCAGCCCCCGTCACCAAGAGACCCAGTACTTC. Protein sequence: CATSPRHQETQYF. The full variable domain, its missing parts supplied by reference TRBV15 and TRBJ2-5, is DAMVIQNPRYQVTQFGKPVTLSCSQTLNHNVMYWYQQKSSQAPKLLFHYYDKDFNNEADTPDNFQSRRPNTSFCFLDIRSPGLGDTAMYLCATSPRHQETQYFGPGTRLLVL.

The chain joins TRBV6-5 to TRBJ2-2; possible D gene TRBD1, 6 bases. The germline V and J ends were trimmed by 4 bases and 4 bases, with 16 bases remaining between them. Germline V gene data show CDR1 as MNHEY and CDR2 as SVGAGI. The CDR3 has 16 residues. The CDR3 DNA reads TGTGCCAGCAGTTTCACAGGGCCCCGGGGCACCGGGGAGCTGTTTTTT. It codes for CASSFTGPRGTGELFF.

This clone was detected only a few times. The chain uses TRBV7-6 and TRBJ2-2; no firm D call. Trimming stripped 5 bases from V and 4 bases from J, with 8 bases between. CDR3 length: 13 residues. The germline V gene has CDR1 SGHVS and CDR2 FNYEAQ. The CDR3 region has the DNA TGTGCCAGCAGCGTTTGGGCCACCGGGGAGCTGTTTTTT. As protein: CASSVWATGELFF.

There are a few counts of this clone. This sequence joins TRBV7-9 and TRBJ2-4; D is ambiguous. The germline gives CDR1 SEHNR, CDR2 FQNEAQ (reference sequence). The CDR3 is 16 residues long. The V end lost 5 bases, the J end lost 0 bases, and 14 bases lay between the germline ends. CDR3 residues: CASSPGTAAAKNIQYF. The CDR3 DNA is TGTGCCAGCAGCCCCGGAACGGCGGCAGCCAAAAACATTCAGTACTTC.

The rearrangement uses TRBV9 and TRBJ2-3, with TRBD2 matching 14 bases. The CDR3 is 18 residues long. Germline CDR1 is SGDLS and CDR2 is YYNGEE. V lost 1 base and J lost 6; bases outside the gene matches: 10. This CDR3 is CASSVRHSGLAGDDTQYF. CDR3 nucleotides: TGTGCCAGCAGCGTAAGGCATTCGGGACTAGCGGGAGACGATACGCAGTATTTT.

The V call is TRBV7-9, the J call TRBJ2-5; D is uncertain. Germline-derived CDR1 and CDR2 are SEHNR and FQNEAQ (reference sequence). The CDR3 length is 11 residues. The V and J ends lost 3 bases and 5 bases respectively, with 4 bases between them. CDR3 DNA: TGTGCCAGCAGCTTTGGTGAGACCCAGTACTTC. Its translation: CASSFGETQYF.

The V gene is TRBV19, the J gene TRBJ1-5; unclear D gene. Trimming stripped 0 bases from V and 4 bases from J, with 4 bases between. In germline, CDR1 is LNHDA, CDR2 SQIVND (reference sequence). The CDR3 sequence is 13 residues long. CDR3 amino acids: CASSIDPNQPQHF. The CDR3 DNA is TGTGCCAGTAGTATAGACCCAAATCAGCCCCAGCATTTT.

The rearrangement uses TRBV28 and TRBJ1-5; D remains unclear. This CDR3 has 13 amino acids. Per germline, CDR1 MDHEN and CDR2 SYDVKM. The V end lost 5 bases, the J end lost 9 bases, and 14 bases lay between the germline ends. CDR3 region: CASSGLSERPQHF. CDR3 nucleotides: TGTGCCAGCAGTGGCCTATCCGAGAGGCCCCAGCATTTT.

The V call is TRBV20-1, the J call TRBJ2-7; D call uncertain. Germline CDR1 and CDR2: DFQATT and SNEGSKA (reference sequence). With 6 bases removed from V and 7 bases from J, the gap between germline ends came to 13 bases. This CDR3 is built from 11 residues. CDR3 bases: TGCAGTGCGGATAAGAGCAGGGAGCAGTACTTC. Translating it yields CSADKSREQYF.

This clone was seen more than once but under ten times. The chain has TRBV10-3 and TRBJ2-7, with D possibly being TRBD1 or TRBD2 (5 bases each). In germline, CDR1 is ENHRY, CDR2 SYGVKD. V was shortened by 8 bases and J by 9 bases, with 20 bases between the two germline ends. The CDR3 contains 13 residues. Written as DNA, the CDR3 is TGTGCCATCGGCGGGCGGCACAGGTTTGGGCAGTACTTC. Translated, it gives CAIGGRHRFGQYF.

The table lists this clone with a few counts. This chain joins TRBV6-6 and TRBJ2-7; D is perhaps TRBD1 (6 bases). V gave up 5 bases and J gave up 7 bases, with 12 bases separating them. Germline CDR1 is MNHNY and CDR2 is SVGAGI (reference sequence). There are 12 residues in the CDR3. The CDR3 region has the DNA TGTGCCAGCAGTGCGGACAGCTTAGAGCAGTACTTC. Protein sequence: CASSADSLEQYF.